These 19 T cell receptor beta chains originate from one sample sequenced in a study of T cells after yellow fever vaccination. TCRdb re-analysed the 5' RACE reads in MiXCR, keeping a single row per CDR3 protein. Of about 220,000 distinct CDR3 sequences in the sample, approximately 3% were seen once. Sequencing used CD4+ T cells sorted from PBMCs, obtained 10 days after the yellow fever booster vaccination. The source is a man younger than 35 who received the YFV17D yellow fever vaccine.

The table lists this clonotype with many counts. The V gene is TRBV19, the J gene TRBJ1-5; D not resolved. Trimming left V 6 bases short and J 5 bases short, with 11 bases between. The CDR3 is 13 residues long. Germline CDR1 LNHDA, CDR2 SQIVND (reference sequence). The CDR3 region is CASSLGLYQPQHF. CDR3 sequence (DNA): TGTGCCAGTAGCCTGGGCCTATATCAGCCCCAGCATTTT. Variable domain in full (rest from reference TRBV19 and TRBJ1-5): DGGITQSPKYLFRKEGQNVTLSCEQNLNHDAMYWYRQDPGQGLRLIYYSQIVNDFQKGDIAEGYSVSREKKESFPLTVTSAQKNPTAFYLCASSLGLYQPQHFGDGTRLSIL.

In this sample, this clonotype turned up a few times. The genes are TRBV12-3 or TRBV12-4 and TRBJ1-1; no firm D call. There are 12 residues in the CDR3. The V and J ends lost 2 bases and 5 bases respectively, with 6 bases between them. CDR3 sequence (DNA): TGTGCCAGCAGTTTACCCAAAACTGAAGCTTTCTTT. This sequence encodes CASSLPKTEAFF.

This clonotype was recorded a few times. This chain links TRBV5-1 with TRBJ2-2, with D uncertain. The V and J ends lost 5 bases and 6 bases respectively, with 14 bases between them. Germline lookup yields CDR1 SGHRS and CDR2 YFSETQ. The CDR3 is 14 residues long. CDR3 nucleotides: TGCGCCAGCAGGACCCGATCTGGGTCCGGGGAGCTGTTTTTT. Protein sequence: CASRTRSGSGELFF.

This clonotype was seen only a few times. The CDR3 DNA sequence: TGTGCCACCAGCAGAAGACTAGCGGGGGACGGGGAGCTGTTTTTT. Protein product: CATSRRLAGDGELFF. The rearrangement links TRBV15 to TRBJ2-2; 12 nucleotides line up with TRBD2. J lost 7 bases, V lost 2 bases, and 2 bases had no gene match. The CDR3 runs 15 residues. Per germline, CDR1 LNHNV and CDR2 YYDKDF (reference sequence).

This clonotype was observed at least ten times. The gene calls are TRBV12-3 or TRBV12-4 and TRBJ1-1, with D hard to call. This CDR3 contains 15 residues. The V end lost 2 bases, the J end lost 1 base, and 11 bases lay between the germline ends. The CDR3 nucleotides read TGTGCCAGCAGTTTAAGAGGCCTCAGGAACACTGAAGCTTTCTTT. Translating it yields CASSLRGLRNTEAFF.

There are many counts of this clonotype. The chain joins TRBV19 to TRBJ2-4; possible D gene TRBD2, 6 bases. Germline V lookup: CDR1 LNHDA, CDR2 SQIVND (reference sequence). CDR3 size: 14 residues. V was trimmed by 3 bases and J by 5 bases, leaving 11 bases between them. The CDR3 protein is CASSIYGGENIQYF. The CDR3 coding sequence is TGTGCCAGTAGTATTTATGGAGGGGAAAACATTCAGTACTTC.

The gene calls are TRBV5-1 and TRBJ2-5; D might be TRBD1 (6 bases). Looked up from germline, CDR1 is SGHRS and CDR2 is YFSETQ. Trimming cost V 0 bases and J 5 bases, with 17 bases left between them. This CDR3 is built from 16 residues. CDR3 DNA: TGCGCCAGCAGCTTGGGAGACTTACAGGGCGTGGAGACCCAGTACTTC. This codes for CASSLGDLQGVETQYF.

This clonotype was seen a handful of times. V gene TRBV27 combines with J gene TRBJ2-3; D may correspond to TRBD1 or TRBD2 (5 bases each). The CDR3 has 15 residues. Germline-derived CDR1 and CDR2 are MNHEY and SMNVEV (reference sequence). Between the trimmed V and J ends, which lost 6 bases and 2 bases, there was a span of 15 bases. The CDR3 here is CASSPRGSTTDTQYF. CDR3 nucleotides: TGTGCCAGCAGCCCCCGGGGCTCCACCACAGATACGCAGTATTTT.

Many counts were recorded for this clonotype. This chain uses TRBV7-8 with TRBJ2-2; the match to TRBD2 covers 8 bases. CDR1 is SGHVS and CDR2 is FQNEAQ in the germline V gene. The V segment lost 5 bases and the J segment 4 bases; nucleotides outside the gene matches: 6. This CDR3 contains 15 residues. The DNA of the CDR3 is TGTGCCAGCAGCGGGACGGGGGGGCTCACCGGGGAGCTGTTTTTT. This encodes CASSGTGGLTGELFF.

This clonotype has ten or more counts. The genes are TRBV12-3 or TRBV12-4 and TRBJ2-2; 9 bases are shared with TRBD2. V shed 5 bases and J 7 bases; nucleotides not matched to a gene: 17. This CDR3 contains 18 residues. CDR3 loop: CASSAATLRGGLGGELFF. The CDR3 DNA is TGTGCCAGCAGTGCCGCGACTTTGCGGGGGGGCCTCGGCGGGGAGCTGTTTTTT.

This clonotype has at least ten counts. V usage is TRBV12-3 or TRBV12-4 and J usage is TRBJ2-1; D gene unclear. Trimming shortened V by 6 bases and J by 0 bases, and 12 bases separated the two germline ends. CDR3 length: 15 amino acids. CDR3 nucleotide sequence: TGTGCCAGCAGGGGCTCCTGGAGCTCCTACAATGAGCAGTTCTTC. Translated, it gives CASRGSWSSYNEQFF.

This clonotype was counted only a few times. The CDR3 spells CASSPDIRYGYTF. CDR3 nucleotides: TGTGCCAGCAGCCCCGACATCCGCTATGGCTACACCTTC. V and J are TRBV12-3 or TRBV12-4 and TRBJ1-2; D is uncertain. The CDR3 has 13 amino acids. Trimming pared 6 bases from V and 4 bases from J, leaving 12 bases between.

The chain has TRBV6-5 and TRBJ1-5; no clear D. The CDR3 contains 14 residues. CDR1 and CDR2 from the germline V gene are MNHEY and SVGAGI. V was cut by 4 bases and J by 7 bases, with 14 bases left in between. The CDR3 region has the DNA TGTGCCAGCAGTTCCCGCGGCGGGAGACAGCCCCAGCATTTT. It translates to CASSSRGGRQPQHF.

As concerns this clonotype: Compared with germline, one end of the junction differs, possibly owing to a read error. The chain combines TRBV9 with TRBJ2-3, with D possibly being TRBD2 (6 bases). The CDR3 is made up of 13 amino acids. Germline V CDR1 and CDR2: SGDLS, YYNGEE. In nucleotides, the CDR3 is TGTGCCAGCAGTCGGGAGCGCACAGATACGGAGTATTTT. Amino acids: CASSRERTDTEYF.

This clonotype occurred many times. The V gene is TRBV7-8, the J gene TRBJ2-3, with D possibly matching TRBD2 (7 bases). The CDR3 consists of 15 residues. Per germline, CDR1 SGHVS and CDR2 FQNEAQ. V gave up 5 bases and J gave up 2 bases, with 14 bases separating them. The CDR3 loop reads CASSPAGAHTDTQYF. The CDR3 DNA reads TGTGCCAGCAGCCCCGCGGGGGCTCACACAGATACGCAGTATTTT.

The chain uses TRBV5-1 and TRBJ1-4; 7 bases are shared with TRBD1. Looked up from germline, CDR1 is SGHRS and CDR2 is YFSETQ. J lost 5 bases, V lost 2 bases, and 6 bases had no gene match. The CDR3 is 15 residues long. The CDR3 protein is CASSLQGTRNEKLFF. The CDR3 region has the DNA TGCGCCAGCAGCTTACAGGGGACCCGAAATGAAAAACTGTTTTTT. Variable domain in full (rest from reference TRBV5-1 and TRBJ1-4): KAGVTQTPRYLIKTRGQQVTLSCSPISGHRSVSWYQQTPGQGLQFLFEYFSETQRNKGNFPGRFSGRQFSNSRSEMNVSTLELGDSALYLCASSLQGTRNEKLFFGSGTQLSVL.

V gene TRBV7-2 combines with J gene TRBJ1-4; D gene uncertain. The CDR3 consists of 13 residues. Germline V gene sequence: CDR1 SGHTA, CDR2 FQGNSA. Trimming shortened V by 6 bases and J by 4 bases, and 9 bases separated the two germline ends. CDR3 in amino acids: CASSSPFNEKLFF. CDR3 nucleotides: TGTGCCAGCAGTTCGCCTTTTAATGAAAAACTGTTTTTT. Full variable domain (missing parts from reference TRBV7-2 and TRBJ1-4): GAGVSQSPSNKVTEKGKDVELRCDPISGHTALYWYRQSLGQGLEFLIYFQGNSAPDKSGLPSDRFSAERTGGSVSTLTIQRTQQEDSAVYLCASSSPFNEKLFFGSGTQLSVL.

In its sample, this clonotype was seen many times. The rearrangement links TRBV10-3 to TRBJ2-3; D is tentatively TRBD1 or TRBD2 (5 bases each). V was cut by 6 bases and J by 0 bases, with 7 bases left in between. The CDR3 consists of 13 residues. The germline V gene encodes CDR1 ENHRY and CDR2 SYGVKD. DNA for the CDR3: TGTGCCATCAGGTGGGACAGCACAGATACGCAGTATTTT. Amino acid sequence: CAIRWDSTDTQYF.

The table lists this clonotype with many counts. The chain combines TRBV12-5 with TRBJ1-1; a weak D match, TRBD1 (5 bases). V was cut by 11 bases and J by 2 bases, with 15 bases left in between. In germline, CDR1 is LGHNT, CDR2 FRNRAP. The CDR3 is 13 residues long. DNA for the CDR3: TGTGCTGGATCCCAACAGGCCAACACTGAAGCTTTCTTT. This gives the protein CAGSQQANTEAFF.